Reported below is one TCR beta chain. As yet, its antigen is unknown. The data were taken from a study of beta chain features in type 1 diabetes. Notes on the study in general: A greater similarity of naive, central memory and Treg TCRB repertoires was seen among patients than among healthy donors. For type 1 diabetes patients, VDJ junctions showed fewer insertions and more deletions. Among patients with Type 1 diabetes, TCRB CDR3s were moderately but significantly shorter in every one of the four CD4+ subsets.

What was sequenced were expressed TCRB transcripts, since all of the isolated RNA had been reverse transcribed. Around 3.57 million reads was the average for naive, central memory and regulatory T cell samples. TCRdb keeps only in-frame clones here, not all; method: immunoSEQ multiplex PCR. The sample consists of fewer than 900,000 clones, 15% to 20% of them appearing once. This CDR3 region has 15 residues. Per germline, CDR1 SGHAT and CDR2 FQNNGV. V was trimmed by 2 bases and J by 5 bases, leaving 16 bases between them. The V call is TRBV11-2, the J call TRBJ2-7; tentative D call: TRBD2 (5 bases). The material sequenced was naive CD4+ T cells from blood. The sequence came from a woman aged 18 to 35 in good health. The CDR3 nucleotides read TGTGCCAGCAGCTTAAACGGGGTGGGGTGGGACGAGCAGTACTTC. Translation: CASSLNGVGWDEQYF.